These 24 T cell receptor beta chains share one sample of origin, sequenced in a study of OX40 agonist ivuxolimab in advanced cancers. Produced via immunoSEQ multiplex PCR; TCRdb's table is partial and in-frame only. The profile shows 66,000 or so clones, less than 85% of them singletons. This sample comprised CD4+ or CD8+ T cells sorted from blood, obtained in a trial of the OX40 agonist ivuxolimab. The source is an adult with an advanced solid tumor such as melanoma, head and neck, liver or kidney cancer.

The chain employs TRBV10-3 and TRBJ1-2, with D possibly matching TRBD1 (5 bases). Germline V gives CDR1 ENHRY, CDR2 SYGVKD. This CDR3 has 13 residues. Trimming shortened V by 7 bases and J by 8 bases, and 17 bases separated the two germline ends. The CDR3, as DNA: TGTGCCATCACCCTGGAGGGGTCTGGGGGCTACACCTTC. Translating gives CAITLEGSGGYTF.

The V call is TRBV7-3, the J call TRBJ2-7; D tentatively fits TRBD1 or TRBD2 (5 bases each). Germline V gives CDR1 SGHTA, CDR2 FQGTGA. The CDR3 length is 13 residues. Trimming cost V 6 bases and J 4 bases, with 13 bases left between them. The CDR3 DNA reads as TGTGCCAGCAGTCGGGGACCACAATACGAGCAGTACTTC. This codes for CASSRGPQYEQYF.

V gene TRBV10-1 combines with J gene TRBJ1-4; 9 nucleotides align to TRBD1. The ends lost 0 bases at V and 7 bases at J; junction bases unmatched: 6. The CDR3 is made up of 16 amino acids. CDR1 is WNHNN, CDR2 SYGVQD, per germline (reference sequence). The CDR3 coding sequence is TGCGCCAGCAGTGAGTCGTGGGGACAGGGACGTGAAAAACTGTTTTTT. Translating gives CASSESWGQGREKLFF.

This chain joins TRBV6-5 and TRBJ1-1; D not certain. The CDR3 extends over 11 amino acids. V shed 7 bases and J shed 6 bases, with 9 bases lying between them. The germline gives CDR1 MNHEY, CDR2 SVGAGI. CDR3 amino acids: CASISGAEAFF. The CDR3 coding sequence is TGTGCCAGCATTTCTGGGGCTGAAGCTTTCTTT.

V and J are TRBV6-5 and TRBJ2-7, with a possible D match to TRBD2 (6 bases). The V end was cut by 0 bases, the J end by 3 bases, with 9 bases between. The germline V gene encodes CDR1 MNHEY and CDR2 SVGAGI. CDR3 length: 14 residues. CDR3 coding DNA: TGTGCCAGCAGTTACTCATGGGGGGTCTACGAGCAGTACTTC. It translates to CASSYSWGVYEQYF.

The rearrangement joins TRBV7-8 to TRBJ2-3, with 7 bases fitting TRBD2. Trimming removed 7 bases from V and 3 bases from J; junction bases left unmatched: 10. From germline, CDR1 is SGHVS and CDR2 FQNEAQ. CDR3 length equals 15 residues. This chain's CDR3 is CASKGREMGTDTQYF. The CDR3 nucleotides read TGTGCCAGCAAGGGGCGGGAGATGGGGACAGATACGCAGTATTTT.

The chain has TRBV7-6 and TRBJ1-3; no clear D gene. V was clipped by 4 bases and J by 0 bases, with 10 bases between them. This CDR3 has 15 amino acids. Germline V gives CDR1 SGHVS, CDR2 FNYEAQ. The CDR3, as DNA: TGTGCCAGCAGCTCCCCCTATGGCTCTGGAAACACCATATATTTT. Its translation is CASSSPYGSGNTIYF. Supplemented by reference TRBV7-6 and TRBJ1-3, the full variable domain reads GAGVSQSPRYKVTKRGQDVALRCDPISGHVSLYWYRQALGQGPEFLTYFNYEAQQDKSGLPNDRFSAERPEGSISTLTIQRTEQRDSAMYRCASSSPYGSGNTIYFGEGSWLTVV.

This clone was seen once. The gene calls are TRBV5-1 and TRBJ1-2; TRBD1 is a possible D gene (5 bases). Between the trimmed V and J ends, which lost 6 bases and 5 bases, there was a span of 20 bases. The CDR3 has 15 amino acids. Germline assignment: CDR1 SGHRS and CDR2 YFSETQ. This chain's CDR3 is CASNPREGRNYGYTF. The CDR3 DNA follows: TGCGCCAGCAACCCCCGAGAGGGGCGCAATTATGGCTACACCTTC. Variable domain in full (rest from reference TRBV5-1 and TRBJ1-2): KAGVTQTPRYLIKTRGQQVTLSCSPISGHRSVSWYQQTPGQGLQFLFEYFSETQRNKGNFPGRFSGRQFSNSRSEMNVSTLELGDSALYLCASNPREGRNYGYTFGSGTRLTVV.

The CDR3: CASSRQPGTEAFF. The CDR3 coding sequence is TGTGCCAGCAGTCGACAGCCGGGCACTGAAGCTTTCTTT. This chain connects TRBV5-4 to TRBJ1-1; D is perhaps TRBD1 (5 bases). Germline V CDR1 and CDR2: SGHNT, YYREEE (reference sequence). The CDR3 is 13 amino acids. V gave up 5 bases and J gave up 4 bases, with 12 bases separating them. The variable domain in full, completed from reference TRBV5-4 and TRBJ1-1, reads ETGVTQSPTHLIKTRGQQVTLRCSSQSGHNTVSWYQQALGQGPQFIFQYYREEENGRGNFPPRFSGLQFPNYSSELNVNALELDDSALYLCASSRQPGTEAFFGQGTRLTVV.

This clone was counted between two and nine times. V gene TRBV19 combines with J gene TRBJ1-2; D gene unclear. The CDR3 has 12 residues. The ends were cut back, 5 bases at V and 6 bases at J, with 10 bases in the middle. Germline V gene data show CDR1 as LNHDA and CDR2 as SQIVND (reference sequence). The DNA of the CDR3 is TGTGCCAGTAGTCCAGGTTTTCATGGCTACACCTTC. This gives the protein CASSPGFHGYTF.

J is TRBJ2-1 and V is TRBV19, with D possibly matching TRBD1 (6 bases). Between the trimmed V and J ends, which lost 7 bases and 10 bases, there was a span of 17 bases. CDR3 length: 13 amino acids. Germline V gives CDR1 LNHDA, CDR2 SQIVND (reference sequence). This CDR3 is CASNLGQTGEQFF. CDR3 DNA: TGTGCCAGTAACCTGGGGCAAACAGGGGAGCAGTTCTTC.

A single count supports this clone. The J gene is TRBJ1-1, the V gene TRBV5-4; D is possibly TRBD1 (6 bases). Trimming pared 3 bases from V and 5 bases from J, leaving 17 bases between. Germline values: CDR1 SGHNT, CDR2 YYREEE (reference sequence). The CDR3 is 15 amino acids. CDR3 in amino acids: CASSSGPGTNTEAFF. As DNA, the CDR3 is TGTGCCAGCAGCTCCGGGCCAGGGACAAATACTGAAGCTTTCTTT.

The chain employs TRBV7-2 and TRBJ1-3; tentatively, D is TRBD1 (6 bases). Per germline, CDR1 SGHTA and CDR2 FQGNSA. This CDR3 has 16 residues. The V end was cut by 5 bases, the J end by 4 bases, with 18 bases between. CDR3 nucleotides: TGTGCCAGCAGCACCGCTACAGGACAGCCGGGAAACACCATATATTTT. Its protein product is CASSTATGQPGNTIYF.

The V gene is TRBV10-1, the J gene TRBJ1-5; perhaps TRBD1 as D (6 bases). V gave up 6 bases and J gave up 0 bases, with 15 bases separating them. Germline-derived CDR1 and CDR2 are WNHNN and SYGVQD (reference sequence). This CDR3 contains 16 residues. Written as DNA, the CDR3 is TGCGCCAGCAGCAGTAAGGGGGGGAATAGCAATCAGCCCCAGCATTTT. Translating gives CASSSKGGNSNQPQHF.

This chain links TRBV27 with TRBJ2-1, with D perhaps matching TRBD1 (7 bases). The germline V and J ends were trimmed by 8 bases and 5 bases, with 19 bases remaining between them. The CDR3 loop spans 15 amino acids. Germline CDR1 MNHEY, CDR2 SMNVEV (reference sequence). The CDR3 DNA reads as TGTGCCAGCGGGGCCGGGAGAAGGGGGCACAATGAGCAGTTCTTC. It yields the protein CASGAGRRGHNEQFF.

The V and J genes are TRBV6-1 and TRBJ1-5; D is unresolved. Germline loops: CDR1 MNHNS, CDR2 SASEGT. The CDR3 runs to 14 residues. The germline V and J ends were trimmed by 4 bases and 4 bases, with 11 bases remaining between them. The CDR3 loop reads CASSAHPGNQPQHF. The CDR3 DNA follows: TGTGCCAGCAGTGCTCACCCGGGGAATCAGCCCCAGCATTTT.

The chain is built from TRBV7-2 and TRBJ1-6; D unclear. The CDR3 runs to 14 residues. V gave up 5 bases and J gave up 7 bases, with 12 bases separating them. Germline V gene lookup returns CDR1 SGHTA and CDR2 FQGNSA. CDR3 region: CASSRVQGNSPLHF. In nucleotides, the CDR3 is TGTGCCAGCAGCCGCGTCCAAGGAAATTCACCCCTCCACTTT.

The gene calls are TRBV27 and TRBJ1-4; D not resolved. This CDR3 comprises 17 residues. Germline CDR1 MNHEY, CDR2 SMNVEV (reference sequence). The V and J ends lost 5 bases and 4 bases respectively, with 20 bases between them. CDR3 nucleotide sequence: TGTGCCAGCAGTCTTAGCTGGGGTGGGGTTAATAATGAAAAACTGTTTTTT. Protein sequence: CASSLSWGGVNNEKLFF.

This CDR3 is CASSLVAGGRETQYF. As DNA, the CDR3 is TGTGCCAGCAGCTTAGTAGCGGGGGGGCGAGAGACCCAGTACTTC. The rearrangement links TRBV7-9 to TRBJ2-5; 11 nucleotides agree with TRBD2. Germline CDR1 is SEHNR and CDR2 is FQNEAQ (reference sequence). The CDR3 consists of 15 residues. V gave up 1 base and J gave up 4 bases; unmatched junction bases: 2.

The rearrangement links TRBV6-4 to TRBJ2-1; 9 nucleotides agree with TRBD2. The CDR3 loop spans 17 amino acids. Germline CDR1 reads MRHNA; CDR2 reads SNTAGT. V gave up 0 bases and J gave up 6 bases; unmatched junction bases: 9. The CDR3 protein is CASSDSKGLAGSNEQFF. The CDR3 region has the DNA TGTGCCAGCAGTGACTCTAAGGGTCTAGCGGGAAGCAATGAGCAGTTCTTC.

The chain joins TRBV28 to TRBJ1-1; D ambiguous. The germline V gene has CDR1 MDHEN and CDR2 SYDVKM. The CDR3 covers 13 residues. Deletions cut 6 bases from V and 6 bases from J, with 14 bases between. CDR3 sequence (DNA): TGTGCCAGCAGCTCACCCCTCGGGGCTGAAGCTTTCTTT. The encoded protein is CASSSPLGAEAFF. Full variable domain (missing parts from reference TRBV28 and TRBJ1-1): DVKVTQSSRYLVKRTGEKVFLECVQDMDHENMFWYRQDPGLGLRLIYFSYDVKMKEKGDIPEGYSVSREKKERFSLILESASTNQTSMYLCASSSPLGAEAFFGQGTRLTVV.

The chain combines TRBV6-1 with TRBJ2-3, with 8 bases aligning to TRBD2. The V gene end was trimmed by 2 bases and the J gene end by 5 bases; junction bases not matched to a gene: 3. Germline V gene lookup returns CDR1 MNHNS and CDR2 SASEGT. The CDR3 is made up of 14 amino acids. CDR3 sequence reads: CASSERGGLDTQYF. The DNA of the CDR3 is TGTGCCAGCAGTGAACGGGGGGGCCTAGATACGCAGTATTTT.

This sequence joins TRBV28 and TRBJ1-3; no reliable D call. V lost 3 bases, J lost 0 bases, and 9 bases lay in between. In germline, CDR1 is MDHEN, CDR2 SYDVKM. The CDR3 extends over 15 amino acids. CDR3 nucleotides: TGTGCCAGCAGTTTCAACCCGGACTCTGGAAACACCATATATTTT. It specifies CASSFNPDSGNTIYF.

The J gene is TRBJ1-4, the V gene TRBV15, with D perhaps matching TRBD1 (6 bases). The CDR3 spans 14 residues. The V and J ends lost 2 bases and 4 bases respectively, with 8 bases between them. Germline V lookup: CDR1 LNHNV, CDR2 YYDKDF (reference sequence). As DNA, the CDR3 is TGTGCCACCAGCAGAACAGGGTTTAATGAAAAACTGTTTTTT. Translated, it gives CATSRTGFNEKLFF.